This entry is about one T cell receptor (beta chain). In the authors' workflow: Amplification of reference gene primers was used by the study to estimate nucleated cell counts. Profiling relied on immunoSEQ multiplex PCR, and the TCRdb table lists in-frame clones only, not all of them. The V and J calls and clone size were taken over from that table, and D and trimming were inferred from the DNA. The sample has 80,000 or so clones; roughly 80% are singletons. This CDR3 spans 12 amino acids. Germline V gene lookup returns CDR1 MNHEY and CDR2 SVGAGI. Between the trimmed V and J ends, which lost 11 bases and 5 bases, there was a span of 13 bases. The data derive from a study of blood T cell repertoires in COVID-19. In the study overall: Samples of COVID-19 (acute and convalescent) were obtained from the United States, Italy and Spain. From T cells, B-cell-depleted T cells, or PBMCs came the material, which was cDNA or gDNA.

Sequences were obtained from peripheral blood. The receptor was derived from a human donor in a cohort sampled during active COVID-19. The chain employs TRBV6-5 and TRBJ1-5; perhaps TRBD1 as D (6 bases). The CDR3 sequence is CASTGGHQPQHF. The DNA for the CDR3 is TGTGCCTCCACGGGGGGCCATCAGCCCCAGCATTTT.